This entry lists 3 T cell receptor beta chains sequenced from one sample in a study of Tregs in tolerant kidney transplant recipients. Mixed chimerism was transient after nonmyeloablative marrow transplants from related graft donors. Assay used: immunoSEQ multiplex PCR; TCRdb lists only in-frame clones, some missing. The sample has around 15,000 clones. The starting material was CD4+ T cells from blood (PBMCs), obtained 12 months after the transplant. These receptors were obtained from a human patient who received a combined kidney and bone marrow transplant. Part of the T cell pool may stem from the graft donor.

Comments on this clone: The read ends 3 residues before the CDR3 terminus; that terminus is restored from the germline J gene. The chain employs TRBV19 and TRBJ1-4; D unclear. The V and J ends lost 4 bases and 5 bases respectively, with 8 bases between them. This CDR3 comprises 13 residues. The germline V gene encodes CDR1 LNHDA and CDR2 SQIVND (reference sequence). This chain's CDR3 is CASSKSENEKLFF. CDR3 bases read: TGTGCCAGTAGTAAGTCAGAGAATGAAAAA.

The CDR3 region is CASSLVRGGTGGLYDNEQFF. CDR3 DNA, as far as it was read: TGTGCCAGCAGTTTAGTTCGGGGGGGGACAGGGGGCTTGTACGACAATGAG. V usage is TRBV12-3 or TRBV12-4 and J usage is TRBJ2-1; the match to TRBD1 covers 12 bases. Coverage ceases 3 residues before the CDR3 finishes, and the germline J gene fills in the end. V lost 1 base and J lost 5; bases outside the gene matches: 15. The CDR3 loop spans 20 amino acids.

A word on this clone: The read terminates 3 residues ahead of where the CDR3 ends, so the germline J gene completes it. The rearrangement links TRBV20-1 to TRBJ1-1; possible D gene TRBD1, 5 bases. The CDR3 contains 14 residues. Germline V gene sequence: CDR1 DFQATT, CDR2 SNEGSKA (reference sequence). The ends were cut back, 0 bases at V and 4 bases at J, with 12 bases in the middle. The CDR3 DNA, read in part, is TGCAGTGCTAGAGATCTCCGGGGGGGCACTGAA. Amino acid sequence: CSARDLRGGTE. The full CDR3 reads CSARDLRGGTEAFF.